Below, 19 T cell receptor beta chains from the same sample are listed, as sequenced in a study of radiotherapy plus CTLA-4 blockade in lung cancer. Only in-frame clones appear in the TCRdb table, and some are missing; sequencing was by immunoSEQ multiplex PCR. Of tens of thousands of clones in the sample, about 85% were seen once. Sequencing used peripheral blood, obtained from a patient treated with radiotherapy plus ipilimumab. These receptor sequences come from a human donor with non-small cell lung cancer whose response to radiotherapy plus ipilimumab could not be evaluated.

The chain is built from TRBV19 and TRBJ1-5; 8 bases are a match to TRBD1. The CDR3 consists of 15 residues. V lost 5 bases to trimming and J lost 1 base; unmatched junction nucleotides: 4. The germline V gene encodes CDR1 LNHDA and CDR2 SQIVND (reference sequence). The chain's CDR3 is CASSAWTGSNQPQHF. In nucleotides, the CDR3 is TGTGCCAGTAGTGCGTGGACAGGGAGCAATCAGCCCCAGCATTTT.

The rearrangement links TRBV20-1 to TRBJ1-2; unclear D gene. The V gene's germline CDR1 is DFQATT and CDR2 SNEGSKA (reference sequence). CDR3 length: 11 residues. The V and J ends lost 1 base and 7 bases respectively, with 7 bases between them. CDR3 DNA: TGCAGTGCTAGAGGAGGTTCTGGCTACACCTTC. Translation: CSARGGSGYTF.

The V gene is TRBV5-1, the J gene TRBJ2-7; possibly TRBD1 for D (6 bases). The CDR3 has 12 residues. V was clipped by 0 bases and J by 6 bases, with 7 bases between them. Germline CDR1 SGHRS, CDR2 YFSETQ. CDR3 DNA: TGCGCCAGCAGCTTGGGCAGGGGCGAGCAGTACTTC. It codes for CASSLGRGEQYF. Combining the CDR3 with reference TRBV5-1 and TRBJ2-7 gives the whole variable domain KAGVTQTPRYLIKTRGQQVTLSCSPISGHRSVSWYQQTPGQGLQFLFEYFSETQRNKGNFPGRFSGRQFSNSRSEMNVSTLELGDSALYLCASSLGRGEQYFGPGTRLTVT.

V gene TRBV6-4 combines with J gene TRBJ2-5, with 8 bases fitting TRBD2. With 6 bases clipped from V and 9 bases from J, the junction kept 9 bases outside the gene matches. CDR3 length: 13 residues. From germline, CDR1 is MRHNA and CDR2 SNTAGT. The CDR3, as DNA: TGTGCCAGCAGCGAGGACATGCGGGGGGCCCAGTACTTC. Translated, it gives CASSEDMRGAQYF.

V and J are TRBV7-6 and TRBJ2-7; D perhaps matches TRBD1 (6 bases). V was shortened by 5 bases and J by 4 bases, with 15 bases between the two germline ends. The CDR3 consists of 14 residues. CDR1 and CDR2 from the germline V gene are SGHVS and FNYEAQ. Written as DNA, the CDR3 is TGTGCCAGCAGCCCCCGGGACACGGCTTACGAGCAGTACTTC. Protein: CASSPRDTAYEQYF.

CDR3 region: CASSTVGDEQYF. The CDR3 DNA reads as TGTGCCAGTAGTACGGTAGGGGACGAGCAGTACTTC. V gene TRBV19 combines with J gene TRBJ2-7; weak D call: TRBD1 (5 bases). Germline CDR1 reads LNHDA; CDR2 reads SQIVND (reference sequence). Trimming left V 4 bases short and J 5 bases short, with 9 bases between. There are 12 residues in the CDR3.

This chain uses TRBV7-6 with TRBJ2-1, with a weak D call TRBD2 (6 bases). The CDR3 has 16 amino acids. The V end lost 0 bases, the J end lost 0 bases, and 9 bases lay between the germline ends. Germline CDR1 SGHVS, CDR2 FNYEAQ. The CDR3 protein is CASSLASGSSYNEQFF. The CDR3 nucleotides are TGTGCCAGCAGCTTAGCTAGCGGCAGCTCCTACAATGAGCAGTTCTTC.

The chain recombines TRBV6-6 with TRBJ2-7, with D possibly TRBD2 on 5 matching bases. The CDR3 is 13 residues long. V was clipped by 0 bases and J by 9 bases, with 12 bases between them. Germline CDR1 MNHNY, CDR2 SVGAGI (reference sequence). The CDR3 sequence is CASSYSFGEGQYF. Written as DNA, the CDR3 is TGTGCCAGCAGTTACTCGTTCGGCGAGGGGCAGTACTTC.

This clone came up a few times. This rearrangement joins TRBV6-1 to TRBJ2-2; the match to TRBD1 covers 9 bases. The CDR3 consists of 17 residues. Germline CDR1 is MNHNS and CDR2 is SASEGT. J was trimmed by 3 bases and V by 4 bases; bases with no gene match: 9. The CDR3 coding sequence is TGTGCCAGCAGTGGTACGATGGGACAGGGAGACACCGGGGAGCTGTTTTTT. Its protein is CASSGTMGQGDTGELFF.

V gene TRBV6-5 combines with J gene TRBJ2-7; D is unclear. With 0 bases removed from V and 2 bases from J, the gap between germline ends came to 5 bases. CDR1 is MNHEY and CDR2 is SVGAGI in the germline V gene. The CDR3 totals 13 residues. CDR3 protein: CASSYSDTYEQYF. The CDR3 DNA reads TGTGCCAGCAGTTACTCCGACACCTACGAGCAGTACTTC.

This chain connects TRBV4-2 to TRBJ1-2, with D tentatively TRBD1 (5 bases). The CDR3 runs 14 residues. Germline values: CDR1 LGHNA, CDR2 YNFKEQ. V was trimmed by 0 bases and J by 2 bases, leaving 7 bases between them. The CDR3 region is CASSQERGNYGYTF. DNA for the CDR3: TGTGCCAGCAGCCAAGAGCGGGGGAACTATGGCTACACCTTC.

The rearrangement joins TRBV4-3 to TRBJ2-7; TRBD2 matches at 8 bases. V lost 0 bases and J lost 2; bases outside the gene matches: 15. The V gene's germline CDR1 is LGHNA and CDR2 YSLEER. This CDR3 comprises 19 residues. The CDR3 here is CASSQDPAAGVPNTYEQYF. In DNA form, the CDR3 reads TGCGCCAGCAGCCAAGATCCGGCAGCGGGAGTCCCTAATACCTACGAGCAGTACTTC.

The CDR3 nucleotides are TGTGCCAGCAGCGCGCGGGACGGTGGGACCCTCGCCAATGAGCAGTTCTTC. It codes for CASSARDGGTLANEQFF. The chain is built from TRBV7-6 and TRBJ2-1, with D possibly TRBD2 on 6 matching bases. The V and J ends lost 5 bases and 6 bases respectively, with 23 bases between them. CDR1 is SGHVS, CDR2 FNYEAQ, per germline. The CDR3 consists of 17 residues.

The rearrangement joins TRBV10-3 to TRBJ1-5, with 9 nucleotides matching TRBD1. Per the germline V gene, CDR1 is ENHRY and CDR2 is SYGVKD. The CDR3 spans 16 residues. V trimming: 10 bases; J trimming: 3 bases; junction bases outside the gene matches: 13. The chain's CDR3 is CATTSSGTGPNQPQHF. CDR3 DNA sequence: TGTGCCACTACTTCCTCCGGGACAGGGCCCAATCAGCCCCAGCATTTT.

The sample holds one count of this clone. The J gene is TRBJ2-7, the V gene TRBV7-3; 8 bases are shared with TRBD1. Germline V gene sequence: CDR1 SGHTA, CDR2 FQGTGA. The V and J ends lost 5 bases and 3 bases, in that order; junction bases with no gene match: 6. The CDR3 is 14 amino acids. In DNA form, the CDR3 reads TGTGCCAGCAGCGCCGGGACAGGACACTACGAGCAGTACTTC. It codes for CASSAGTGHYEQYF.

The chain combines TRBV6-5 with TRBJ2-3; TRBD1 aligns across 8 bases. CDR1 and CDR2 from the germline V gene are MNHEY and SVGAGI. The CDR3 has 15 amino acids. V trimming: 4 bases; J trimming: 4 bases; junction bases outside the gene matches: 7. The CDR3 sequence is CASSSPGQAADTQYF. CDR3 in DNA: TGTGCCAGCAGTTCCCCGGGACAGGCTGCAGATACGCAGTATTTT.

The CDR3 here is CASSQLAVFYNEQFF. CDR3 nucleotides: TGTGCCAGCAGTCAACTAGCGGTATTCTACAATGAGCAGTTCTTC. The chain couples TRBV28 to TRBJ2-1, with TRBD2 matching over 8 bases. The J segment lost 3 bases and the V segment lost 5 bases, leaving 6 bases of the junction unmatched. CDR1 and CDR2 (germline): MDHEN, SYDVKM. This CDR3 is 15 amino acids long. Combining the CDR3 with reference TRBV28 and TRBJ2-1 gives the whole variable domain DVKVTQSSRYLVKRTGEKVFLECVQDMDHENMFWYRQDPGLGLRLIYFSYDVKMKEKGDIPEGYSVSREKKERFSLILESASTNQTSMYLCASSQLAVFYNEQFFGPGTRLTVL.

There are a few counts of this clone. The chain recombines TRBV6-5 with TRBJ1-2, with TRBD1 matching over 7 bases. After removal of 5 bases from V and 0 bases from J, the junction contained 3 bases not matched to a gene. The germline V gene encodes CDR1 MNHEY and CDR2 SVGAGI. The CDR3 runs 14 residues. As DNA, the CDR3 is TGTGCCAGCAGTCCCGGGACAGCTAACTATGGCTACACCTTC. This encodes CASSPGTANYGYTF.

J is TRBJ2-2 and V is TRBV28; 9 positions match TRBD1. The germline V gene encodes CDR1 MDHEN and CDR2 SYDVKM. J gave up 6 bases and V 5 bases, and 7 bases lay outside the gene matches. The CDR3 extends over 15 amino acids. CDR3: CASSRDRVRPGELFF. Here the CDR3 DNA reads TGTGCCAGCAGTCGGGACAGGGTGCGTCCCGGGGAGCTGTTTTTT.